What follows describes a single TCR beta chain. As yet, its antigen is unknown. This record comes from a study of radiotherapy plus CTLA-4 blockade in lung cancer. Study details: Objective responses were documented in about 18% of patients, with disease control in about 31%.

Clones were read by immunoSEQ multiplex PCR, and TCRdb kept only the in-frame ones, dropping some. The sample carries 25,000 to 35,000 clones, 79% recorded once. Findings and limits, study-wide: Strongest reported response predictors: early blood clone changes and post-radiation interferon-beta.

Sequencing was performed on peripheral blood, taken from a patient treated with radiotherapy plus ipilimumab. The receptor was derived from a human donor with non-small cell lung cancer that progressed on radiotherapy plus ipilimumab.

Here the CDR3 DNA reads TGTGCCGGTCAAAACCCCGGGAGGGTTAATTCACCCCTCCACTTT. It specifies CAGQNPGRVNSPLHF. This chain uses TRBV28 with TRBJ1-6; D call uncertain. The V end was cut by 11 bases, the J end by 6 bases, with 20 bases between. The CDR3 contains 15 residues. Per germline, CDR1 MDHEN and CDR2 SYDVKM. The whole variable domain, filled in from reference TRBV28 and TRBJ1-6, reads DVKVTQSSRYLVKRTGEKVFLECVQDMDHENMFWYRQDPGLGLRLIYFSYDVKMKEKGDIPEGYSVSREKKERFSLILESASTNQTSMYLCAGQNPGRVNSPLHFGNGTRLTVT.